This TCR beta chain was observed in a study of shared clonotypes between healthy human individuals. Looked up from germline, CDR1 is SGHRS and CDR2 is YFSETQ. CDR3 size: 13 residues. V lost 1 base to trimming and J lost 5 bases, with 6 bases between them. Only in-frame clones appear in the TCRdb table, and some are missing; sequencing was by immunoSEQ multiplex PCR. The repertoire holds about 2 million clones, with approximately 95% as singletons. From CD4+ cells came CD45RA+ naive and CD45RA-negative memory subsets. The TCR comes from a man between 18 and 35 years old in good health. What was sequenced was naive CD4+ T cells sorted from blood. Subset: CD45RA+ positively selected. The V gene is TRBV5-1, the J gene TRBJ2-2, with D hard to call. The CDR3 bases are TGCGCCAGCAGCTTGCTGGAGACCGGGGAGCTGTTTTTT. Its protein product is CASSLLETGELFF.